This T cell receptor beta chain originates from a study of T cells in Graves' hyperthyroidism and ophthalmopathy. Findings of the study overall: Peripheral blood also featured most of the thyroid clonotypes expanded above 0.001.

TCR beta CDR3 regions were amplified from RNA. The study used the HTBI primer set for a first-round RT-PCR of the TCR CDR3. A single record per CDR3 protein comes from TCRdb applying MiXCR to the multiplex PCR reads. The table shows 450,000 to 700,000 distinct CDR3 sequences, with just over 45% occurring only once. It was uncontrolled infection, other autoimmune disease, pregnancy or lactation that excluded patients. Of note for this clonotype: The antigen remains unidentified.

Germline-derived CDR1 and CDR2 are GTSNPN and SVGIG (reference sequence). The CDR3 loop spans 15 amino acids. Trimming left V 7 bases short and J 0 bases short, with 18 bases between. The sequencing input was peripheral blood or thyroid tissue (not recorded which). The genes are TRBV30 and TRBJ1-2; weak D call: TRBD1 (6 bases). The sequence came from an adult woman with Graves' disease, either hyperthyroidism or ophthalmopathy (not recorded which). The CDR3 loop reads CAYHLTRGANYGYTF. The CDR3 DNA sequence: TGTGCCTACCACCTGACCAGGGGCGCTAACTATGGCTACACCTTC.